This T cell receptor (beta chain) was captured in a study of CD8 T cells in ankylosing spondylitis. Study outcomes and limitations: According to the report, clones linked to the disease were significantly enriched in matched synovial fluid samples taken from ankylosing spondylitis patients. Certain motif variants had earlier been reported in reactive arthritis synovial fluid and blood. Ankylosing spondylitis blood appeared to be characterized by a TCR beta motif of about 8 highly homologous variants.

This clonotype came up a few times. The antigen remains undetermined. CDR3 length: 15 amino acids. V shed 5 bases, J shed 2 bases, and the junction held 3 bases outside the gene matches. TCRdb reprocessed the 5' RACE reads via MiXCR and lists one record per CDR3 protein. The table records 250,000 or so distinct CDR3 sequences, about 18% of them present only once. The material sequenced was blood, either unsorted or a sorted T cell fraction (not recorded which). The J gene is TRBJ1-5, the V gene TRBV12-3 or TRBV12-4; 10 bases map to TRBD1. This TCR came from a male donor with ankylosing spondylitis or in good health (not recorded which). The CDR3 spells CASSPTGGGNQPQHF. CDR3 bases: TGTGCCAGCAGTCCGACAGGGGGCGGCAATCAGCCCCAGCATTTT.